This TCR beta chain originates from a study of vaccination effects on CD4 cells after COVID-19 (dated by TCRdb to 2021 to 2024). General notes on the study: Participants received two doses of either the BNT162b2 or the mRNA-1273 mRNA SARS-CoV-2 vaccine. In a couple of convalescent patients, pre-vaccine samples were collected 16 days and one week ahead of the first dose, 142 and 148 days after COVID-19 diagnosis. In both COVID-19 convalescent patients and infection-naive vaccine recipients, the study compared SARS-CoV-2 spike-specific CD4+ TCR repertoires from before mRNA vaccination with those from after it. A total of 10 COVID-19 convalescent patients and several SARS-CoV-2-naive healthy vaccine recipients were included in the full study. The Oncomine TCR Beta short-read assay on an Illumina iSeq 100 was used to sequence cultures from other donors in the study. Summary of the overall study and its limitations: At late post-vaccination timepoints, both infection-induced and vaccine-induced clones showed marked clonal contraction, consistent with waning T cell responses. Limitations of the study were the small number of convalescent patients and the absence of early post-infection timepoints. For convalescent patients, new clones induced by the vaccine made up most of the post-vaccine spike-reactive repertoire, and these new clones were largely distinct from the clones induced by infection.

This clone was counted only a few times. Its antigen is still unknown. No per-base quality is available; no much larger clone lies one base away. In the ViraFEST assay, PBMC were stimulated with viral peptide pools, and antigen-specific CD4+ T cell clonotypes were then identified by expansion using TCR sequencing. After approximately 11 days of culture, CD4+ T cells were isolated with the EasySep CD4+ T cell isolation kit. Convalescent patients had PCR-confirmed SARS-CoV-2 infection between March and December 2020, before Alpha, Beta and Delta variants emerged in the United States. About 2.2 million PBMC per well were cultured in IMDM with roughly 5% human AB serum, 8.5 to 10 IU/ml IL-2 and gentamicin, plus 10 ug/ml peptides. An HIV-1 Nef peptide pool was used as the negative control culture condition. Half of the culture medium was replaced with fresh IL-2-containing medium on days 3 and 7. Unless otherwise noted, each peptide stimulation condition was cultured in triplicate wells. PBMC were separated from whole blood using Ficoll-Paque Plus gradient centrifugation and were then either cryopreserved at -140C or used fresh. The QIAamp micro DNA kit was used to extract genomic DNA from the cultured CD4+ T cells.

Libraries were constructed by the immunoSEQ multiplex PCR assay. TCR beta CDR3 sequencing was performed on DNA from the cultured, isolated CD4+ T cells. Under the source paper's analysis protocol: The analysis removed non-productive TCR sequences, trimmed reads to the CDR3 region, and retained only CDR3s that were 7 or more amino acids long. The MANAFEST web app was used to identify antigen-specific clonotypes by comparing expansion in peptide wells with expansion in reference cultures. To count as positive, a clone had to show expansion at FDR<0.05 compared with the reference and with all other wells, an odds ratio above 5, and a frequency above 0.1% in two replicate wells. Cross-reactive clonotypes were defined as significantly expanded in SARS-CoV-2 spike wells and in at least one common cold coronavirus spike condition. CDR3 similarity was assessed by Levenshtein distance using the stringdist R package, and unrooted trees were constructed with ape in R 3.6.1. Entries here come from immuneACCESS through TCRdb and include only in-frame sequences with V and J called. Some clones fail to appear in such tables; in the studies checked, an unresolved V gene covers under half of the shortfall, and the cause of the remainder is unknown. The DNA was the basis for D and trimming; V, J and clone size are from that table. The sample records roughly 73,000 clones, around 70% of which are singletons. The leading ten clones occupy about 5% of the sample.

From its cysteine to its phenylalanine, the CDR3 spans 14 amino acids. Only CDR3 DNA is held: 42 bases, read in frame from base 1. V is pruned by 6 bases and J by 5 bases, leaving 6 bases of the junction without a gene match. As encoded in the germline V gene, CDR1 is KGHSH while CDR2 is LQKENI. Here the chain combines TRBV18 and TRBJ2-7; TRBD2 aligns with 11 central bases. This receptor was identified in a human donor who had a prior SARS-CoV-2 infection. The material sequenced was CD4+ T cells from PBMCs cultured with HIV peptides, taken before COVID-19 vaccination. In light of the paper, this sample's cell subset or site label describes: HIV-1 Nef peptide pool negative control/reference culture. The nucleotide sequence reads as follows: TGTGCCAGCTCCTCTAGCGGGAGGAATGACGAGCAGTACTTC. Its product reads: CASSSSGRNDEQYF.